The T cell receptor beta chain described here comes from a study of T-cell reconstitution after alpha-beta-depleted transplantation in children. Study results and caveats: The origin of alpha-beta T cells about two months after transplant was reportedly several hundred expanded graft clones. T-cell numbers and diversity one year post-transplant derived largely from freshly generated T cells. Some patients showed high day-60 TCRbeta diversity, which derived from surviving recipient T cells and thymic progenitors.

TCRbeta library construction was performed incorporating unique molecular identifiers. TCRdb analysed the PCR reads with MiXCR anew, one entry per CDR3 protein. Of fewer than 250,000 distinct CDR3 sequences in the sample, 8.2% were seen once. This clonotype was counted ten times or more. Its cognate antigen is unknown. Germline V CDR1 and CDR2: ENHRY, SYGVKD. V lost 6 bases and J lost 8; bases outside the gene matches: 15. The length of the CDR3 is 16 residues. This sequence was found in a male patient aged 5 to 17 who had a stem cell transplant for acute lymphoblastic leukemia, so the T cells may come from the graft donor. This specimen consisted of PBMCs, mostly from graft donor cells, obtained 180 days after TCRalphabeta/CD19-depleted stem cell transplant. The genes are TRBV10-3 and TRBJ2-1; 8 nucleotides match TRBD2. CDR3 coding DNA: TGTGCCATCAGCTATCTTCCGGGACTAGAAACCCATGAGCAGTTCTTC. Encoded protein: CAISYLPGLETHEQFF.